The present T cell receptor (beta chain) was sequenced within a study of blood T cell repertoires in COVID-19. Adults between roughly 18 and 89 years of age took part from fewer than 30 US areas. Exposed participants came across a COVID-19 case within 2 weeks before study entry. In its sample, this clone was seen a few times. The germline V gene has CDR1 SNHLY and CDR2 FYNNEI. There are 13 residues in the CDR3. J lost 3 bases, V lost 6 bases, and 4 bases had no gene match. Profiling relied on immunoSEQ multiplex PCR, and the TCRdb table lists in-frame clones only, not all of them. The sample records fewer than 250,000 clones, just under 90% being singletons.

The chain recombines TRBV2 with TRBJ1-2; 7 bases are a match to TRBD1. This TCR derives from a man between 50 and 59 years old who had been exposed to COVID-19. Input material: PBMCs or T cells enriched from blood (not recorded which). The CDR3, as DNA: TGTGCCAGCAGCAAGGACAGGTACTATGGCTACACCTTC. Protein product: CASSKDRYYGYTF.